The 24 T cell receptor beta chains below were found in one sample sequenced in a study of human T cells and chemical hapten exposure. MiXCR, run by TCRdb on the 5' RACE reads, gives a single entry per CDR3 protein. The table records approximately 140,000 distinct CDR3 sequences, roughly 4% of them present only once. Before extraction, the whole blood was not fractionated, and total RNA was taken from it. The receptors stem from a female donor in good health.

The rearrangement uses TRBV6-2 or TRBV6-3 and TRBJ1-5, with TRBD1 matching over 7 bases. The trim removed 0 bases at V and 7 bases at J, leaving 6 bases unmatched. CDR3 length equals 15 residues. The germline V gene has CDR1 MNHEY and CDR2 SVGEGT. The chain's CDR3 is CASSYSRQGEQPQHF. Written as DNA, the CDR3 is TGTGCCAGCAGTTACTCGAGACAGGGAGAACAGCCCCAGCATTTT.

This chain connects TRBV6-2 or TRBV6-3 to TRBJ2-7, with TRBD1 identical over 8 bases. The J segment lost 3 bases and the V segment lost 10 bases, leaving 8 bases of the junction unmatched. CDR1 MNHEY and CDR2 SVGEGT come from the germline V gene. This CDR3 is built from 13 residues. The CDR3 here is CATRAGGSYEQYF. The DNA of the CDR3 is TGTGCCACCCGAGCAGGGGGCAGCTACGAGCAGTACTTC.

V and J are TRBV5-1 and TRBJ2-7; 8 positions match TRBD2. There are 14 residues in the CDR3. Germline assignment: CDR1 SGHRS and CDR2 YFSETQ. V shed 3 bases and J 5 bases; nucleotides not matched to a gene: 7. The CDR3 loop is CASSSSGLGDEQYF. CDR3 nucleotide sequence: TGCGCCAGCAGCTCCTCGGGACTAGGAGACGAGCAGTACTTC.

There are many counts of this clonotype. The chain recombines TRBV6-5 with TRBJ1-2; maybe TRBD1 (5 bases). Germline assignment: CDR1 MNHEY and CDR2 SVGAGI. Trimming shortened V by 5 bases and J by 8 bases, and 12 bases separated the two germline ends. The CDR3 runs to 12 residues. CDR3 region: CASSVGAGGYTF. CDR3 in DNA: TGTGCCAGCAGTGTCGGGGCGGGAGGCTACACCTTC.

About this clonotype: A junction boundary mismatches the germline segment, possibly from a read error. V and J are TRBV5-5 and TRBJ1-6; 7 bases agree with TRBD1. The CDR3 has 15 amino acids. Germline V lookup: CDR1 SGHKS, CDR2 YYEKEE (reference sequence). The CDR3 spells CASGLGQGGNSPLHF. Here the CDR3 DNA reads TGTGCCAGCGGCTTGGGGCAGGGGGGGAATTCACCCCTCCACTTT. Using reference TRBV5-5 and TRBJ1-6 for the parts outside the CDR3, the full variable domain is DAGVTQSPTHLIKTRGQQVTLRCSPISGHKSVSWYQQVLGQGPQFIFQYYEKEERGRGNFPDRFSARQFPNYSSELNVNALLLGDSALYLCASGLGQGGNSPLHFGNGTRLTVT.

This clonotype was counted only a few times. This chain connects TRBV7-3 to TRBJ2-2; D gene unclear. V shed 5 bases and J shed 4 bases, with 14 bases lying between them. Germline lookup yields CDR1 SGHTA and CDR2 FQGTGA. The CDR3 has 15 residues. The CDR3 DNA follows: TGTGCCAGCAGCCCCTTGGTGGGGATCACCGGGGAGCTGTTTTTT. This codes for CASSPLVGITGELFF. Filled out from reference TRBV7-3 and TRBJ2-2, the complete variable domain reads GAGVSQTPSNKVTEKGKYVELRCDPISGHTALYWYRQSLGQGPEFLIYFQGTGAADDSGLPNDRFFAVRPEGSVSTLKIQRTERGDSAVYLCASSPLVGITGELFFGEGSRLTVL.

This sequence joins TRBV3-1 and TRBJ2-5, with no clear D. CDR3 length equals 13 residues. The germline V and J ends were trimmed by 4 bases and 5 bases, with 11 bases remaining between them. Germline assignment: CDR1 LGHDT and CDR2 YNNKEL (reference sequence). The CDR3 coding sequence is TGTGCCAGCAGCCGAGGAGTCGATGAGACCCAGTACTTC. It codes for CASSRGVDETQYF.

The CDR3 protein is CASSLDRDRGRGTQYF. CDR3 nucleotides: TGTGCCAGCAGTCTCGACAGGGACAGGGGGCGTGGGACGCAGTATTTT. The gene calls are TRBV2 and TRBJ2-3; 12 bases map to TRBD1. The CDR3 totals 16 residues. Looked up from germline, CDR1 is SNHLY and CDR2 is FYNNEI. V trimming: 5 bases; J trimming: 9 bases; junction bases outside the gene matches: 12.

The chain links TRBV7-6 to TRBJ2-7; a possible D gene is TRBD2 (6 bases). CDR3 size: 16 residues. Germline V gives CDR1 SGHVS, CDR2 FNYEAQ. V lost 5 bases and J 3 bases, leaving 20 bases between the germline ends. CDR3 residues: CASSAGSGSAIYEQYF. The CDR3 nucleotides are TGTGCCAGCAGCGCGGGATCCGGGTCAGCCATCTACGAGCAGTACTTC.

This clonotype was observed a few times. The chain is built from TRBV7-3 and TRBJ2-7; D possibly corresponds to TRBD1 (5 bases). From germline, CDR1 is SGHTA and CDR2 FQGTGA. CDR3 length: 14 residues. Between the trimmed V and J ends, which lost 3 bases and 2 bases, there was a span of 11 bases. In nucleotides, the CDR3 is TGTGCCAGCAGCTTGCAGGGCGGCCCCTACGAGCAGTACTTC. This encodes CASSLQGGPYEQYF.

This clonotype was observed at least ten times. The chain employs TRBV12-5 and TRBJ1-6, with unresolved D. Germline V gene sequence: CDR1 LGHNT, CDR2 FRNRAP. This CDR3 is 17 amino acids long. V shed 1 base and J shed 5 bases, with 15 bases lying between them. The CDR3: CASGLGQNPANNSPLHF. The CDR3 nucleotides are TGTGCTAGTGGTTTGGGGCAGAATCCGGCGAATAATTCACCCCTCCACTTT.

The table lists this clonotype with many counts. The gene calls are TRBV11-1 and TRBJ2-3, with a tentative D call TRBD1 (5 bases). The CDR3 has 16 residues. CDR1 is SGHAT, CDR2 FQDESV, per germline (reference sequence). Trimming cost V 1 base and J 0 bases, with 11 bases left between them. The CDR3 nucleotides read TGTGCCAGCAGCTTAGGACAGACCACTAGCACAGATACGCAGTATTTT. This gives the protein CASSLGQTTSTDTQYF.

This clonotype was recorded at least ten times. The rearrangement links TRBV5-5 to TRBJ2-2, with TRBD1 matching 9 bases. CDR1 and CDR2 from the germline V gene are SGHKS and YYEKEE (reference sequence). The CDR3 loop spans 16 amino acids. J lost 4 bases, V lost 6 bases, and 10 bases had no gene match. The CDR3 region is CASKRDRAGGTGELFF. The CDR3 bases are TGTGCCAGCAAGCGGGACAGGGCTGGGGGCACCGGGGAGCTGTTTTTT.

This clonotype was found many times. This chain links TRBV27 with TRBJ2-3; D is uncertain. This CDR3 region has 13 residues. Germline V lookup: CDR1 MNHEY, CDR2 SMNVEV (reference sequence). Deletions cut 1 base from V and 12 bases from J, with 14 bases between. The CDR3, as DNA: TGTGCCAGCAGTTTATGGGCAGGAAGATCACAGTATTTT. The encoded protein is CASSLWAGRSQYF.

The chain couples TRBV5-1 to TRBJ2-2, with 11 bases aligning to TRBD2. Germline V gene sequence: CDR1 SGHRS, CDR2 YFSETQ. With 0 bases clipped from V and 4 bases from J, the junction kept 2 bases outside the gene matches. The CDR3 sequence is 16 residues long. The CDR3: CASSLDGTSGTGELFF. CDR3 coding DNA: TGCGCCAGCAGCTTGGACGGGACTAGCGGCACCGGGGAGCTGTTTTTT.

This clonotype was recorded at least ten times. The chain recombines TRBV27 with TRBJ2-7, with D perhaps assigned TRBD1 or TRBD2 (5 bases each). The germline V gene has CDR1 MNHEY and CDR2 SMNVEV (reference sequence). The V end lost 5 bases, the J end lost 2 bases, and 19 bases lay between the germline ends. The CDR3 spans 16 residues. The CDR3 reads CASSPTNRGVTYEQYF. For the CDR3, the DNA is TGTGCCAGCAGTCCAACCAACAGAGGGGTAACCTACGAGCAGTACTTC.

This clonotype has ten or more counts. The chain recombines TRBV7-9 with TRBJ1-5, with D possibly TRBD1 on 5 matching bases. From germline, CDR1 is SEHNR and CDR2 FQNEAQ (reference sequence). The CDR3 is made up of 12 amino acids. Deletions cut 5 bases from V and 11 bases from J, with 13 bases between. The chain's CDR3 is CASSAGPRAQHF. DNA for the CDR3: TGTGCCAGCAGCGCGGGGCCCCGGGCCCAGCATTTT.

In this sample, this clonotype turned up a few times. The V call is TRBV5-4, the J call TRBJ2-3, with TRBD2 matching 10 bases. The germline V gene encodes CDR1 SGHNT and CDR2 YYREEE (reference sequence). CDR3 length equals 16 residues. The ends lost 4 bases at V and 4 bases at J; junction bases unmatched: 9. The CDR3 DNA reads TGTGCCAGCAGCCCCGGGAAGCGGGGGGGCCCAGATACGCAGTATTTT. Translation gives CASSPGKRGGPDTQYF.

This clonotype was recorded at least ten times. The chain couples TRBV5-1 to TRBJ2-1, with D possibly called TRBD1 or TRBD2 (5 bases each). CDR3 length: 13 residues. Trimming pared 1 base from V and 6 bases from J, leaving 8 bases between. Germline assignment: CDR1 SGHRS and CDR2 YFSETQ. CDR3: CASSLPGGNEQFF. CDR3 DNA: TGCGCCAGCAGCTTGCCTGGGGGCAATGAGCAGTTCTTC.

In its sample, this clonotype was seen many times. This chain uses TRBV29-1 with TRBJ1-4; D might be TRBD1 (5 bases). Trimming cost V 0 bases and J 4 bases, with 9 bases left between them. Germline assignment: CDR1 SQVTM and CDR2 ANQGSEA. This CDR3 contains 14 residues. In nucleotides, the CDR3 is TGCAGCGTTGAAGATACAGGTTATAATGAAAAACTGTTTTTT. This codes for CSVEDTGYNEKLFF.

This clonotype was seen repeatedly, ten times or more. The chain carries TRBV14 and TRBJ2-2, with 7 bases fitting TRBD1. V shed 6 bases and J 1 base; nucleotides not matched to a gene: 5. Per germline, CDR1 SGHDN and CDR2 FVKESK. The CDR3 consists of 15 residues. CDR3 sequence (DNA): TGTGCCAGCAGTAAAGACAGGGTGAACACCGGGGAGCTGTTTTTT. This gives the protein CASSKDRVNTGELFF.

This clonotype was seen ten or more times. This chain connects TRBV4-3 to TRBJ1-3, with D possibly being TRBD1 (5 bases). The CDR3 consists of 17 residues. Between the trimmed V and J ends, which lost 2 bases and 0 bases, there was a span of 14 bases. The germline gives CDR1 LGHNA, CDR2 YSLEER. CDR3 coding DNA: TGCGCCAGCAGCCAACGGTGGGACCGAGGCTCTGGAAACACCATATATTTT. It encodes CASSQRWDRGSGNTIYF.

This clonotype was seen ten or more times. This sequence joins TRBV6-1 and TRBJ1-4, with a possible D match to TRBD1 (6 bases). CDR1 MNHNS and CDR2 SASEGT come from the germline V gene. The V gene lost 0 bases and the J gene lost 4 bases, with 15 bases spanning the gap. The CDR3 is 17 amino acids. The CDR3 loop is CASSEAYRVRNNEKLFF. In nucleotides, the CDR3 is TGTGCCAGCAGTGAAGCCTACAGGGTTCGTAATAATGAAAAACTGTTTTTT.

This chain joins TRBV4-3 and TRBJ2-7, with D hard to call. The germline V gene encodes CDR1 LGHNA and CDR2 YSLEER. This CDR3 has 17 amino acids. The V and J ends lost 0 bases and 3 bases respectively, with 18 bases between them. The CDR3 is CASSQESPGLPSYEQYF. Here the CDR3 DNA reads TGCGCCAGCAGCCAAGAGTCCCCGGGCCTTCCGAGCTACGAGCAGTACTTC.